One and the same sample provided the 25 T cell receptor beta chains below, sequenced in a study of shared clonotypes between healthy human individuals. The data were produced by immunoSEQ multiplex PCR, yet TCRdb's version contains in-frame clones alone and is incomplete. The sample has some 2 million clones, 95% seen once. Sequencing was carried out using naive CD4+ T cells sorted from blood. Subset described: CD45RA+ positively selected. The receptors were gathered from a man aged 18-30 years in good health.

This clone was counted between two and nine times. This sample also contains other DNA sequences that code for the same CDR3. The chain employs TRBV7-2 and TRBJ1-1; 10 nucleotides align to TRBD1. Germline lookup yields CDR1 SGHTA and CDR2 FQGNSA. J lost 3 bases, V lost 3 bases, and 1 base had no gene match. The CDR3 is 14 amino acids. The CDR3 DNA reads as TGTGCCAGCAGCTTGGGACAGGGGTACACTGAAGCTTTCTTT. The encoded protein is CASSLGQGYTEAFF.

A remark on this clone: This sample includes further DNA sequences coding for the same CDR3. The V and J genes are TRBV5-1 and TRBJ2-2; TRBD2 matches at 7 bases. After removal of 0 bases from V and 2 bases from J, the junction contained 4 bases not matched to a gene. The germline CDR1 and CDR2 sequences are SGHRS and YFSETQ. This CDR3 is built from 16 residues. The CDR3 sequence is CASSLGLATNTGELFF. The DNA of the CDR3 is TGCGCCAGCAGCTTGGGACTAGCTACAAACACCGGGGAGCTGTTTTTT.

Only one count was recorded for this clone. The chain employs TRBV10-1 and TRBJ2-7; D tentatively fits TRBD1 or TRBD2 (6 bases each). There are 12 residues in the CDR3. V was clipped by 4 bases and J by 7 bases, with 11 bases between them. The germline V gene encodes CDR1 WNHNN and CDR2 SYGVQD (reference sequence). Here the CDR3 DNA reads TGCGCCAGCAGTGGGGGGGCTGGGGAGCAGTACTTC. Amino acids: CASSGGAGEQYF.

The chain uses TRBV5-6 and TRBJ1-1; 7 nucleotides agree with TRBD1. Germline V CDR1 and CDR2: SGHDT, YYEEEE. The CDR3 is 15 amino acids. Trimming at V came to 4 bases and at J to 1 base, leaving 7 bases not matched to a gene. CDR3 protein: CASSLRTGENTEAFF. CDR3 coding DNA: TGTGCCAGCAGCCTTAGGACAGGAGAGAACACTGAAGCTTTCTTT.

The rearrangement links TRBV28 to TRBJ1-4, with no clear D. With 3 bases removed from V and 8 bases from J, the gap between germline ends came to 10 bases. The CDR3 contains 13 residues. Germline-derived CDR1 and CDR2 are MDHEN and SYDVKM. CDR3 amino acids: CASSLGKGEKLFF. CDR3 nucleotide sequence: TGTGCCAGCAGTTTGGGAAAAGGAGAAAAACTGTTTTTT.

J is TRBJ2-5 and V is TRBV5-1, with D perhaps given as TRBD1 or TRBD2 (5 bases each). Trimming removed 0 bases from V and 4 bases from J, with 16 bases in between. Germline V gives CDR1 SGHRS, CDR2 YFSETQ. There are 16 residues in the CDR3. CDR3 sequence (DNA): TGCGCCAGCAGCTTGGTGGCGGGTAGGGGCCGAGAGACCCAGTACTTC. Its protein product is CASSLVAGRGRETQYF. Based on the CDR3 plus reference TRBV5-1 and TRBJ2-5, the full variable domain is KAGVTQTPRYLIKTRGQQVTLSCSPISGHRSVSWYQQTPGQGLQFLFEYFSETQRNKGNFPGRFSGRQFSNSRSEMNVSTLELGDSALYLCASSLVAGRGRETQYFGPGTRLLVL.

The rearrangement uses TRBV18 and TRBJ2-2; no clear D gene. The CDR3 spans 15 residues. CDR1 and CDR2 (germline): KGHSH, LQKENI. V was shortened by 3 bases and J by 6 bases, with 14 bases between the two germline ends. The CDR3 loop reads CASSPTLQSSGELFF. CDR3 bases: TGTGCCAGCTCACCGACCCTACAATCCTCCGGGGAGCTGTTTTTT.

The chain couples TRBV9 to TRBJ1-2; no clear D gene. From germline, CDR1 is SGDLS and CDR2 YYNGEE. CDR3 length: 13 amino acids. V lost 0 bases, J lost 4 bases, and 7 bases lay in between. Here the CDR3 reads CASSVGPPYGYTF. For the CDR3, the DNA is TGTGCCAGCAGCGTAGGGCCTCCCTATGGCTACACCTTC.

Turning to this clone: Within the sample, other DNA sequences also encode this same CDR3. V is TRBV6-5 and J is TRBJ2-7, with 9 bases identical to TRBD2. This CDR3 region has 14 residues. V lost 5 bases and J lost 0; bases outside the gene matches: 2. Germline assignment: CDR1 MNHEY and CDR2 SVGAGI. The CDR3 DNA follows: TGTGCCAGCAGTCCTAGCGGGAACTCCTACGAGCAGTACTTC. Translation gives CASSPSGNSYEQYF.

Concerning this clone itself: Different DNA sequences within this sample yield the same CDR3. The J gene is TRBJ2-5, the V gene TRBV4-3, with TRBD2 as a possible D gene (6 bases). The CDR3 runs 13 residues. Trimming took 0 bases from V and 5 from J, leaving 7 bases between them. Germline CDR1 reads LGHNA; CDR2 reads YSLEER. Written as DNA, the CDR3 is TGCGCCAGCAGCCAAGATCGGGGGGAGACCCAGTACTTC. Residues: CASSQDRGETQYF.

V is TRBV10-2 and J is TRBJ2-5; D gene unclear. In germline, CDR1 is WSHSY, CDR2 SAAADI. Trimming removed 11 bases at V and 4 bases at J, with 20 bases between. CDR3 length: 14 residues. The CDR3 DNA sequence: TGCGCCGTCACTGGAGAGATGGTATTAGAGACCCAGTACTTC. Translated, it gives CAVTGEMVLETQYF.

This sequence joins TRBV4-1 and TRBJ1-2; 9 bases fit TRBD1. This CDR3 region has 16 residues. Germline CDR1 and CDR2: MGHRA and YSYEKL. The J segment lost 1 base and the V segment lost 4 bases, leaving 7 bases of the junction unmatched. This CDR3 reads CASSPAGTGNNYGYTF. CDR3 DNA sequence: TGCGCCAGCAGCCCTGCCGGGACAGGGAATAACTATGGCTACACCTTC.

The genes are TRBV7-9 and TRBJ1-6; D gene uncertain. CDR1 SEHNR and CDR2 FQNEAQ come from the germline V gene (reference sequence). Trimming pared 5 bases from V and 8 bases from J, leaving 13 bases between. This CDR3 comprises 14 residues. The CDR3 region has the DNA TGTGCCAGCAGCCTTGACCCAGCCTATTCACCCCTCCACTTT. Encoded protein: CASSLDPAYSPLHF.

The chain uses TRBV7-9 and TRBJ1-5; D gene uncertain. This CDR3 spans 15 amino acids. V lost 5 bases, J lost 0 bases, and 11 bases lay in between. CDR1 is SEHNR and CDR2 is FQNEAQ in the germline V gene (reference sequence). The CDR3 is CASSPAGYSNQPQHF. CDR3 sequence (DNA): TGTGCCAGCAGCCCGGCGGGTTATAGCAATCAGCCCCAGCATTTT.

The V gene is TRBV6-5, the J gene TRBJ2-3, with unresolved D. The V end lost 2 bases, the J end lost 1 base, and 7 bases lay between the germline ends. CDR1 and CDR2 (germline): MNHEY, SVGAGI. The CDR3 has 14 amino acids. The CDR3: CASSYLGRTDTQYF. CDR3 DNA sequence: TGTGCCAGCAGTTACCTGGGCCGCACAGATACGCAGTATTTT.

The CDR3 loop is CASSAGDIALYEQYF. In DNA, the CDR3 is TGTGCCAGCTCTGCAGGGGATATCGCTCTCTACGAGCAGTACTTC. The chain is built from TRBV28 and TRBJ2-7; possible D gene TRBD1, 6 bases. The V end was cut by 8 bases, the J end by 3 bases, with 20 bases between. In germline, CDR1 is MDHEN, CDR2 SYDVKM. The CDR3 is 15 amino acids.

The CDR3 nucleotides are TGTGCCAGCAGTTCAGGGGGAGACCCCACAGATACGCAGTATTTT. Translation gives CASSSGGDPTDTQYF. The rearrangement links TRBV28 to TRBJ2-3, with 7 bases identical to TRBD1. The germline CDR1 and CDR2 sequences are MDHEN and SYDVKM. Trimming cost V 4 bases and J 2 bases; bases outside gene matches: 6. This CDR3 has 15 amino acids.

The genes are TRBV20-1 and TRBJ1-1; D ambiguous. CDR3 length: 11 residues. The V end lost 3 bases, the J end lost 9 bases, and 11 bases lay between the germline ends. CDR1 DFQATT and CDR2 SNEGSKA come from the germline V gene (reference sequence). CDR3 sequence: CSASDGLKAFF. The CDR3 DNA reads as TGCAGTGCTAGCGACGGTCTCAAAGCTTTCTTT.

The V gene is TRBV18, the J gene TRBJ1-1; tentative D call: TRBD1 (6 bases). Trimming removed 0 bases at V and 4 bases at J, with 15 bases between. The germline gives CDR1 KGHSH, CDR2 LQKENI. This CDR3 contains 16 residues. CDR3: CASSPPSAGAGTEAFF. DNA of the CDR3: TGTGCCAGCTCACCACCTAGCGCAGGGGCAGGCACTGAAGCTTTCTTT.

The V call is TRBV11-3, the J call TRBJ2-2, with 9 bases lining up with TRBD1. The CDR3 consists of 15 residues. Germline CDR1 and CDR2: SGHNT and YENEEA. Trimming cost V 5 bases and J 10 bases; bases outside gene matches: 11. Written as DNA, the CDR3 is TGTGCCAGCAGCGTACAGGGGGCCGGCGGGGAGGAGCTGTTTTTT. This translates into CASSVQGAGGEELFF.

J is TRBJ1-1 and V is TRBV9; D remains ambiguous. Germline CDR1 SGDLS, CDR2 YYNGEE. V lost 4 bases and J lost 0, with 7 bases in between. The CDR3 is 13 residues long. The CDR3 DNA follows: TGTGCCAGCAGCACACAGATGAACACTGAAGCTTTCTTT. Translating gives CASSTQMNTEAFF.

This clone was detected only once. The rearrangement links TRBV5-1 to TRBJ2-5; D perhaps matches TRBD2 (6 bases). V was pared by 4 bases and J by 0 bases, with 7 bases between. Germline-derived CDR1 and CDR2 are SGHRS and YFSETQ. This CDR3 is built from 13 residues. CDR3 DNA sequence: TGCGCCAGCAGCGGGGGGAACCAAGAGACCCAGTACTTC. Encoded protein: CASSGGNQETQYF.

V gene TRBV19 combines with J gene TRBJ2-4; D gene unclear. Germline V gene data show CDR1 as LNHDA and CDR2 as SQIVND (reference sequence). The CDR3 covers 13 residues. Trimming pared 3 bases from V and 6 bases from J, leaving 9 bases between. The CDR3 sequence is CASSIERGNIQYF. In DNA, the CDR3 is TGTGCCAGTAGTATCGAACGAGGAAACATTCAGTACTTC. Drawing the rest from reference TRBV19 and TRBJ2-4, the complete variable domain is DGGITQSPKYLFRKEGQNVTLSCEQNLNHDAMYWYRQDPGQGLRLIYYSQIVNDFQKGDIAEGYSVSREKKESFPLTVTSAQKNPTAFYLCASSIERGNIQYFGAGTRLSVL.

The chain employs TRBV6-1 and TRBJ1-3, with 8 positions matching TRBD1. CDR1 is MNHNS, CDR2 SASEGT, per germline. V trimming: 3 bases; J trimming: 12 bases; junction bases outside the gene matches: 7. CDR3 length: 13 amino acids. CDR3 DNA sequence: TGTGCCAGCAGTGACTACAGGGGGACTGGCATATATTTT. It encodes CASSDYRGTGIYF.

The V call is TRBV13, the J call TRBJ2-7, with 9 bases lining up with TRBD2. V lost 0 bases and J lost 2; bases outside the gene matches: 2. Germline CDR1 PRHDT, CDR2 FYEKMQ (reference sequence). The CDR3 covers 15 residues. CDR3 region: CASSLGLAGTYEQYF. CDR3 nucleotides: TGTGCCAGCAGCTTAGGGCTAGCGGGAACCTACGAGCAGTACTTC.